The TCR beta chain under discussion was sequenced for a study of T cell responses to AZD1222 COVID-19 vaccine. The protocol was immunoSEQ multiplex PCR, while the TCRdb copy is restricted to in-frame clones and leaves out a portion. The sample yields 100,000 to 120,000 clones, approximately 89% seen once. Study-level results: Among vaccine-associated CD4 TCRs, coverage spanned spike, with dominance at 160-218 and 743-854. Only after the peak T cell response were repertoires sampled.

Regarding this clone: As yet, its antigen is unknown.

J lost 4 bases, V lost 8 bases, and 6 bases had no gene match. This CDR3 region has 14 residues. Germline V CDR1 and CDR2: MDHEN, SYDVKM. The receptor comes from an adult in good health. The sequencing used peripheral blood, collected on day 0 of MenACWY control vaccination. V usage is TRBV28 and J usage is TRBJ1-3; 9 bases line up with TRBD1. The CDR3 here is CASRDRAAGNTIYF. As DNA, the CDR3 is TGTGCCAGCCGGGACAGGGCGGCAGGAAACACCATATATTTT.